Presented here are 4 T cell receptor beta chains from one specimen sequenced in a study of T cell responses to AZD1222 COVID-19 vaccine (dated by TCRdb to the early 2020s). Sample time point, as interpreted from the label and publication: about 28 days (+/-7) after the second vaccine dose. The method behind the library was the immunoSEQ multiplex PCR assay. The table was pulled from immuneACCESS by TCRdb, which kept in-frame rearrangements only. Such tables lose some clones; where checked, under half of the loss comes from unresolved V genes, and the rest has no known cause. The sample data list around 20,000 clones, and around 81% of these were observed just once. The top ten constitute 21% of the sample. The material was peripheral blood, obtained 28 days after the second AZD1222 dose. The receptor source for this set is an adult who received the AZD1222 COVID-19 vaccine.

In this sample, this clone turned up once. The chain links TRBV27 to TRBJ1-2, with a possible D match to TRBD1 (5 bases). CDR1 MNHEY and CDR2 SMNVEV come from the germline V gene (reference sequence). The CDR3 runs to 15 residues. V dropped 6 bases and J dropped 4 bases, with 18 bases sitting between them. CDR3 DNA sequence: TGTGCCAGCAGCTCCCCCCGTGGGGGGAGCTATGGCTACACCTTC. Residues: CASSSPRGGSYGYTF.

A remark on this clone: A read error may produce the germline difference seen at one junction end. The V and J genes are TRBV9 and TRBJ1-1, with TRBD1 as a possible D gene (5 bases). This CDR3 region has 13 residues. In germline, CDR1 is SGDLS, CDR2 YYNGEE. CDR3 DNA: TGTGCCAGCAGCGTTCTCCAGGGTACTGTAGCTTTCTTT. The encoded protein is CASSVLQGTVAFF.

In this sample, this clone turned up once. V gene TRBV15 combines with J gene TRBJ1-2; D uncertain. CDR3 length: 13 amino acids. Trimming cost V 1 base and J 4 bases, with 7 bases left between them. Germline CDR1 and CDR2: LNHNV and YYDKDF (reference sequence). Written as DNA, the CDR3 is TGTGCCACCAGCAGAGGCCGGGGCTATGGCTACACCTTC. The encoded protein is CATSRGRGYGYTF.

The genes are TRBV19 and TRBJ2-3; D gene uncertain. This CDR3 is built from 11 residues. Trimming removed 7 bases at V and 6 bases at J, with 8 bases between. Germline V gene lookup returns CDR1 LNHDA and CDR2 SQIVND (reference sequence). CDR3 region: CASIGRDTQYF. CDR3 coding DNA: TGTGCCAGTATTGGACGGGATACGCAGTATTTT.